These 8 T cell receptor beta chains originate from one sample sequenced in a study of early stage breast cancer tumors. Data came from immunoSEQ multiplex PCR; TCRdb stores just in-frame clones and leaves some out. The sample includes some 72,000 clones, 65% to 80% of them seen just once. The sequenced sample consisted of blood. The receptor source for this set is a person aged 55 to 70 with breast cancer.

The chain is built from TRBV9 and TRBJ2-2, with D unclear. CDR3 length equals 16 residues. V was shortened by 0 bases and J by 3 bases, with 12 bases between the two germline ends. CDR1 and CDR2 (germline): SGDLS, YYNGEE. The CDR3 is CASSVVPTSDTGELFF. The DNA of the CDR3 is TGTGCCAGCAGCGTAGTTCCCACCAGTGACACCGGGGAGCTGTTTTTT.

The J gene is TRBJ1-1, the V gene TRBV19; TRBD1 is a possible D gene (6 bases). Germline CDR1 reads LNHDA; CDR2 reads SQIVND (reference sequence). Trimming stripped 7 bases from V and 6 bases from J, with 15 bases between. The CDR3 length is 13 residues. As DNA, the CDR3 is TGTGCCAGTATCGGGGGCGGGTGGTCTGAAGCTTTCTTT. It codes for CASIGGGWSEAFF. Using reference TRBV19 and TRBJ1-1 for the parts outside the CDR3, the full variable domain is DGGITQSPKYLFRKEGQNVTLSCEQNLNHDAMYWYRQDPGQGLRLIYYSQIVNDFQKGDIAEGYSVSREKKESFPLTVTSAQKNPTAFYLCASIGGGWSEAFFGQGTRLTVV.

This sequence joins TRBV30 and TRBJ2-5; D not certain. Germline V gene data show CDR1 as GTSNPN and CDR2 as SVGIG (reference sequence). The CDR3 sequence is 12 residues long. With 2 bases removed from V and 5 bases from J, the gap between germline ends came to 9 bases. CDR3 amino acids: CAWSTEAETQYF. Written as DNA, the CDR3 is TGTGCCTGGAGTACCGAAGCGGAGACCCAGTACTTC. The full variable domain, its missing parts supplied by reference TRBV30 and TRBJ2-5, is SQTIHQWPATLVQPVGSPLSLECTVEGTSNPNLYWYRQAAGRGLQLLFYSVGIGQISSEVPQNLSASRPQDRQFILSSKKLLLSDSGFYLCAWSTEAETQYFGPGTRLLVL.

This chain connects TRBV27 to TRBJ1-5; D unresolved. The CDR3 has 13 amino acids. The germline V gene encodes CDR1 MNHEY and CDR2 SMNVEV (reference sequence). V was cut by 4 bases and J by 6 bases, with 10 bases left in between. CDR3 coding DNA: TGTGCCAGCAGTTCATTCTTTGGTCAGCCCCAGCATTTT. As protein: CASSSFFGQPQHF.

The rearrangement uses TRBV5-1 and TRBJ2-7, with D tentatively TRBD1 or TRBD2 (5 bases each). V lost 4 bases, J lost 3 bases, and 17 bases lay in between. The CDR3 is made up of 15 amino acids. CDR1 and CDR2 from the germline V gene are SGHRS and YFSETQ. CDR3 protein: CASSRGDPTSYEQYF. Here the CDR3 DNA reads TGCGCCAGCAGCAGGGGAGACCCCACGAGCTACGAGCAGTACTTC.

The genes are TRBV28 and TRBJ1-6; D remains ambiguous. This CDR3 has 19 amino acids. Germline values: CDR1 MDHEN, CDR2 SYDVKM. V was clipped by 9 bases and J by 6 bases, with 30 bases between them. The CDR3 coding sequence is TGTGCCAGGTCCGCGCTTACCCCCTCGTGGGTCCTCGGTAATTCACCCCTCCACTTT. It is translated as CARSALTPSWVLGNSPLHF.

The chain uses TRBV10-2 and TRBJ2-1; TRBD2 agrees at 12 bases. Germline CDR1 is WSHSY and CDR2 is SAAADI. The CDR3 runs to 16 residues. V lost 4 bases, J lost 7 bases, and 8 bases stayed unmatched. This CDR3 is CASSALTSGGGNEQFF. CDR3 nucleotide sequence: TGCGCCAGCAGTGCCCTGACTAGCGGGGGCGGGAATGAGCAGTTCTTC.

V gene TRBV25-1 combines with J gene TRBJ1-6; D might be TRBD1 (6 bases). The CDR3 has 14 residues. Trimming took off 7 bases at V and 5 bases at J, with 12 bases between the two ends. Per the germline V gene, CDR1 is MGHDK and CDR2 is SYGVNS. The CDR3 nucleotides are TGTGCCAGCAAGCAGGGGCCGGATAATTCACCCCTCCACTTT. Amino acid sequence: CASKQGPDNSPLHF.